This TCR beta chain was sequenced for a study of T cell changes during pregnancy in multiple sclerosis. TCRdb's table, derived via immunoSEQ multiplex PCR, lists solely in-frame clones and lacks some. The data show 40,000 to 55,000 clones, 85% to 90% seen once. V dropped 0 bases and J dropped 10; count of bases not matched to a gene: 19. The CDR3 has 17 residues. Germline V gene sequence: CDR1 SGHDT, CDR2 YYEEEE. The starting material was peripheral blood, obtained in the first trimester of pregnancy. This sequence joins TRBV5-6 and TRBJ2-7; 7 bases are shared with TRBD2. This TCR was recovered from a female donor in good health, enrolled as a control in a pregnancy study. Here the CDR3 reads CASSLGVGGTGRSKQYF. In DNA, the CDR3 is TGTGCCAGCAGCTTGGGGGTCGGGGGGACGGGCCGGAGTAAACAGTACTTC. The full variable domain, rest sourced from reference TRBV5-6 and TRBJ2-7, is DAGVTQSPTHLIKTRGQQVTLRCSPKSGHDTVSWYQQALGQGPQFIFQYYEEEERQRGNFPDRFSGHQFPNYSSELNVNALLLGDSALYLCASSLGVGGTGRSKQYFGPGTRLTVT.